The 3 T cell receptor beta chains presented below share a single source sample, sequenced in a study of T cell responses to AZD1222 COVID-19 vaccine. Profiling relied on immunoSEQ multiplex PCR, and the TCRdb table lists in-frame clones only, not all of them. The top ten hold over 7.5% of the sample, which has more than 100,000 clones, 92% seen once. This specimen consisted of peripheral blood, obtained 28 days after the second AZD1222 dose. These receptors came from an adult who received the AZD1222 COVID-19 vaccine.

This chain joins TRBV3-1 (or the pseudogene TRBV3-2) and TRBJ2-3; no reliable D call. V lost 1 base to trimming and J lost 9 bases, with 8 bases between them. In germline, CDR1 is LGHDT, CDR2 YNNKEL (reference sequence). The CDR3 covers 12 residues. The CDR3 DNA is TGTGCCAGCAGCCAAGTGTCGTTAACGCAGTATTTT. Translated: CASSQVSLTQYF.

The CDR3 DNA follows: TGTGCCAGTAGGACAGGACAGCCGGCAAATTCACCCCTCCACTTT. Translated: CASRTGQPANSPLHF. The chain has TRBV19 and TRBJ1-6, with D tentatively TRBD1 (6 bases). The ends were cut back, 6 bases at V and 7 bases at J, with 16 bases in the middle. This CDR3 region has 15 residues. Germline V gene lookup returns CDR1 LNHDA and CDR2 SQIVND (reference sequence).

This chain uses TRBV7-2 with TRBJ2-7, with D maybe TRBD2 (7 bases). Germline V gives CDR1 SGHTA, CDR2 FQGNSA. V lost 5 bases and J lost 3, with 17 bases in between. This CDR3 has 15 residues. Here the CDR3 DNA reads TGTGCCAGCAGCCAAGGGGGGGTGACAAACTACGAGCAGTACTTC. It translates to CASSQGGVTNYEQYF.